This TCR beta chain was sequenced in a study of T cells after yellow fever vaccination. V lost 0 bases to trimming and J lost 3 bases, with 21 bases between them. Germline values: CDR1 LGHNA, CDR2 YNFKEQ. CDR3 length: 18 amino acids. TCRdb reprocessed the 5' RACE reads via MiXCR and lists one record per CDR3 protein. This repertoire shows about 370,000 distinct CDR3 sequences, more than 9% found once; its top ten account for less than 20%. J is TRBJ2-7 and V is TRBV4-2; perhaps TRBD2 as D (7 bases). The sequence derives from a man between 18 and 29 years old who received the YFV17D yellow fever vaccine. Sequenced material: PBMCs, taken on the day of the first yellow fever vaccination. The CDR3 is CASSQDLRTGGQYYEQYF. CDR3 DNA sequence: TGTGCCAGCAGCCAAGATCTTCGGACGGGGGGCCAGTACTACGAGCAGTACTTC.